The 32 T cell receptor beta chains below come from one sample, sequenced in a study of blood T cell repertoires in COVID-19. TCRdb keeps only in-frame clones here, not all; method: immunoSEQ multiplex PCR. The repertoire holds about 120,000 clones, with more than 75% as singletons. Material for sequencing was peripheral blood. The receptors were gathered from an older woman with COVID-19, enrolled during active disease.

This clone was found once. V usage is TRBV4-1 and J usage is TRBJ1-5; weak D call: TRBD1 (6 bases). In germline, CDR1 is MGHRA, CDR2 YSYEKL. This CDR3 comprises 15 residues. V lost 3 bases and J lost 2, with 11 bases in between. The CDR3 protein is CASSQTWTGNQPQHF. CDR3 in DNA: TGCGCCAGCAGCCAGACTTGGACAGGCAATCAGCCCCAGCATTTT.

V is TRBV27 and J is TRBJ1-2, with D possibly matching TRBD1 (5 bases). Trimming removed 0 bases from V and 4 bases from J, with 9 bases in between. The germline CDR1 and CDR2 sequences are MNHEY and SMNVEV (reference sequence). CDR3 length: 14 residues. The CDR3 loop is CASSLSGDSYGYTF. The CDR3 nucleotides are TGTGCCAGCAGTTTATCAGGGGACTCCTATGGCTACACCTTC.

The chain recombines TRBV18 with TRBJ2-5; 7 bases are a match to TRBD2. The germline CDR1 and CDR2 sequences are KGHSH and LQKENI. The ends lost 6 bases at V and 3 bases at J; junction bases unmatched: 10. The length of the CDR3 is 15 residues. The CDR3 spells CASSRFSAGEETQYF. CDR3 nucleotide sequence: TGTGCCAGCTCGCGCTTCTCTGCGGGGGAAGAGACCCAGTACTTC.

The genes are TRBV5-5 and TRBJ1-5; unclear D gene. Germline V gives CDR1 SGHKS, CDR2 YYEKEE (reference sequence). The germline V and J ends were trimmed by 0 bases and 3 bases, with 7 bases remaining between them. This CDR3 region has 14 residues. The DNA for the CDR3 is TGTGCCAGCAGCTTGGTACAGTTCAATCAGCCCCAGCATTTT. Translated: CASSLVQFNQPQHF.

This clone has only one observation. The chain has TRBV3-1 (or the pseudogene TRBV3-2) and TRBJ1-1; 11 bases match TRBD1. The length of the CDR3 is 16 residues. Germline CDR1 reads LGHDT; CDR2 reads YNNKEL (reference sequence). V trimming: 3 bases; J trimming: 5 bases; junction bases outside the gene matches: 8. Here the CDR3 reads CASSQPDRGRGTEAFF. The CDR3 nucleotides are TGTGCCAGCAGCCAGCCGGACAGGGGGCGAGGGACTGAAGCTTTCTTT.

J is TRBJ1-4 and V is TRBV28, with D unclear. The V and J ends lost 3 bases and 8 bases respectively, with 16 bases between them. This CDR3 has 15 residues. Germline CDR1 and CDR2: MDHEN and SYDVKM. The CDR3 DNA reads as TGTGCCAGCAGTTTCATCGGTCCCAAAGCCGAAAAACTGTTTTTT. It codes for CASSFIGPKAEKLFF.

This chain connects TRBV28 to TRBJ1-1, with TRBD1 identical over 7 bases. The V and J ends lost 6 bases and 5 bases, in that order; junction bases with no gene match: 9. Germline V gene sequence: CDR1 MDHEN, CDR2 SYDVKM. The length of the CDR3 is 14 residues. Here the CDR3 reads CASRGPGGGTEAFF. The CDR3 DNA follows: TGTGCCAGCAGGGGTCCAGGGGGTGGGACTGAAGCTTTCTTT.

This clone was detected only a few times. The rearrangement uses TRBV7-8 and TRBJ1-6; 7 positions agree with TRBD1. The CDR3 has 15 amino acids. The ends lost 0 bases at V and 7 bases at J; junction bases unmatched: 3. CDR1 and CDR2 from the germline V gene are SGHVS and FQNEAQ. CDR3 DNA sequence: TGTGCCAGCAGCTTAGCCCCGACAGGGAATTCACCCCTCCACTTT. Amino acids: CASSLAPTGNSPLHF. The full variable domain, its missing parts supplied by reference TRBV7-8 and TRBJ1-6, is GAGVSQSPRYKVAKRGQDVALRCDPISGHVSLFWYQQALGQGPEFLTYFQNEAQLDKSGLPSDRFFAERPEGSVSTLKIQRTQQEDSAVYLCASSLAPTGNSPLHFGNGTRLTVT.

V and J are TRBV27 and TRBJ1-1; 9 bases map to TRBD1. This CDR3 is 14 amino acids long. With V trimmed by 6 bases and J by 4 bases, 6 bases remained unmatched. Per the germline V gene, CDR1 is MNHEY and CDR2 is SMNVEV (reference sequence). CDR3 in amino acids: CASRVLTGGTEAFF. DNA of the CDR3: TGTGCCAGCAGAGTGCTGACAGGGGGCACTGAAGCTTTCTTT.

The rearrangement joins TRBV6-5 to TRBJ1-6; perhaps TRBD1 as D (6 bases). Germline CDR1 is MNHEY and CDR2 is SVGAGI. The CDR3 loop spans 15 amino acids. The V and J ends lost 6 bases and 4 bases respectively, with 13 bases between them. DNA for the CDR3: TGTGCCAGCAGCCCAGGGGAGGGTTATAATTCACCCCTCCACTTT. It encodes CASSPGEGYNSPLHF.

V gene TRBV12-3 or TRBV12-4 combines with J gene TRBJ2-7; 8 nucleotides line up with TRBD1. Losses at the gene ends were 4 bases for V and 2 bases for J; bases not matched to a gene: 1. The CDR3 is made up of 13 amino acids. The CDR3 DNA follows: TGTGCCAGCAGTTCGACAGGGGCCTACGAGCAGTACTTC. Residues: CASSSTGAYEQYF.

This chain joins TRBV28 and TRBJ2-5, with D possibly matching TRBD2 (6 bases). Germline values: CDR1 MDHEN, CDR2 SYDVKM. The length of the CDR3 is 16 residues. Trimming took off 5 bases at V and 2 bases at J, with 18 bases between the two ends. The CDR3 region is CASSTRETGVQETQYF. The CDR3 region has the DNA TGTGCCAGCAGTACCCGGGAGACGGGGGTTCAAGAGACCCAGTACTTC. Together with reference TRBV28 and TRBJ2-5, the CDR3 gives the full variable domain: DVKVTQSSRYLVKRTGEKVFLECVQDMDHENMFWYRQDPGLGLRLIYFSYDVKMKEKGDIPEGYSVSREKKERFSLILESASTNQTSMYLCASSTRETGVQETQYFGPGTRLLVL.

The chain is built from TRBV18 and TRBJ2-1; D might be TRBD1 (5 bases). The CDR3 extends over 14 amino acids. The germline V gene has CDR1 KGHSH and CDR2 LQKENI. Trimming pared 1 base from V and 4 bases from J, leaving 8 bases between. Here the CDR3 DNA reads TGTGCCAGCTCACCACAGGCAGGGTACAATGAGCAGTTCTTC. The encoded protein is CASSPQAGYNEQFF.

A few counts support this clone. The chain combines TRBV19 with TRBJ1-2; 12 bases align to TRBD1. Germline CDR1 reads LNHDA; CDR2 reads SQIVND (reference sequence). The ends lost 1 base at V and 7 bases at J; junction bases unmatched: 4. The CDR3 extends over 15 amino acids. CDR3 amino acids: CASSIGDRGRGGYTF. The DNA for the CDR3 is TGTGCCAGTAGTATAGGGGACAGGGGGCGCGGTGGCTACACCTTC.

The chain combines TRBV2 with TRBJ1-1; the match to TRBD1 covers 11 bases. Germline V CDR1 and CDR2: SNHLY, FYNNEI. The CDR3 extends over 14 amino acids. The trim removed 5 bases at V and 8 bases at J, leaving 7 bases unmatched. Here the CDR3 reads CASSPGTGGGEAFF. Here the CDR3 DNA reads TGTGCCAGCAGTCCCGGGACAGGGGGAGGGGAAGCTTTCTTT.

The chain uses TRBV7-2 and TRBJ1-1, with D possibly TRBD1 on 6 matching bases. CDR3 size: 15 residues. V was trimmed by 5 bases and J by 0 bases, leaving 13 bases between them. In germline, CDR1 is SGHTA, CDR2 FQGNSA. CDR3 sequence: CASSQGQNLNTEAFF. The CDR3 DNA sequence: TGTGCCAGCAGCCAAGGACAGAACTTGAACACTGAAGCTTTCTTT.

This sequence joins TRBV6-4 and TRBJ1-4; 9 positions agree with TRBD1. The CDR3 loop spans 15 amino acids. J lost 5 bases, V lost 7 bases, and 8 bases had no gene match. CDR1 is MRHNA, CDR2 SNTAGT, per germline. The CDR3 coding sequence is TGTGCCAGCATCCCGGGACAGGGTGGGAATGAAAAACTGTTTTTT. Protein sequence: CASIPGQGGNEKLFF.

This chain joins TRBV5-1 and TRBJ2-2; unclear D gene. CDR1 SGHRS and CDR2 YFSETQ come from the germline V gene. V lost 0 bases and J lost 5, with 11 bases in between. There are 15 residues in the CDR3. CDR3 bases: TGCGCCAGCAGCTTGGACTCCCCGGGTACCGGGGAGCTGTTTTTT. Residues: CASSLDSPGTGELFF.

The chain is built from TRBV5-5 and TRBJ1-1; the match to TRBD1 covers 9 bases. This CDR3 is 15 amino acids long. The J segment lost 3 bases and the V segment lost 3 bases, leaving 6 bases of the junction unmatched. CDR1 and CDR2 from the germline V gene are SGHKS and YYEKEE (reference sequence). This CDR3 is CASSWGTGLDTEAFF. In DNA form, the CDR3 reads TGTGCCAGCAGCTGGGGGACAGGGCTGGACACTGAAGCTTTCTTT.

The V gene is TRBV6-2 or TRBV6-3, the J gene TRBJ2-1, with no clear D. The CDR3 has 15 amino acids. The V end lost 0 bases, the J end lost 0 bases, and 6 bases lay between the germline ends. In germline, CDR1 is MNHEY, CDR2 SVGEGT. The CDR3 DNA reads as TGTGCCAGCAGTTACTCGGCAGACTCCTACAATGAGCAGTTCTTC. Translating it yields CASSYSADSYNEQFF.

Only one count was recorded for this clone. The rearrangement uses TRBV7-9 and TRBJ2-3; D is possibly TRBD2 (7 bases). V lost 3 bases to trimming and J lost 2 bases, with 12 bases between them. The CDR3 consists of 15 residues. Per germline, CDR1 SEHNR and CDR2 FQNEAQ (reference sequence). This CDR3 reads CASSLGGGTTDTQYF. The CDR3 DNA is TGTGCCAGCAGCTTGGGCGGGGGCACCACAGATACGCAGTATTTT.

The V and J genes are TRBV18 and TRBJ2-7, with 9 bases lining up with TRBD1. J gave up 4 bases and V 6 bases, and 4 bases lay outside the gene matches. Germline lookup yields CDR1 KGHSH and CDR2 LQKENI. This CDR3 region has 13 residues. The DNA of the CDR3 is TGTGCCAGCTCCGGGACAGGGTTGTACGAGCAGTACTTC. Its protein product is CASSGTGLYEQYF.

The chain uses TRBV11-2 and TRBJ2-4; 7 bases fit TRBD2. V was pared by 8 bases and J by 6 bases, with 16 bases of the junction left unmatched. The CDR3 totals 16 residues. The V gene's germline CDR1 is SGHAT and CDR2 FQNNGV. The CDR3 is CASGKTRGTIVNIQYF. The CDR3 DNA reads TGTGCCAGCGGAAAGACACGCGGGACTATAGTAAACATTCAGTACTTC.

This clone has a single count. The chain joins TRBV2 to TRBJ2-5; 7 nucleotides match TRBD1. The J segment lost 2 bases and the V segment lost 5 bases, leaving 8 bases of the junction unmatched. The CDR3 is 15 amino acids. Germline values: CDR1 SNHLY, CDR2 FYNNEI. In DNA, the CDR3 is TGTGCCAGCAGTACACCGGGACAGATTCAAGAGACCCAGTACTTC. Residues: CASSTPGQIQETQYF.

V gene TRBV6-4 combines with J gene TRBJ2-5; 8 positions match TRBD1. The trim removed 4 bases at V and 5 bases at J, leaving 9 bases unmatched. CDR1 and CDR2 from the germline V gene are MRHNA and SNTAGT. The CDR3 contains 15 residues. CDR3: CASSAPPDRVETQYF. The CDR3 DNA sequence: TGTGCCAGCAGTGCCCCCCCGGACAGGGTGGAGACCCAGTACTTC.

The chain recombines TRBV11-1 with TRBJ2-1, with 11 bases identical to TRBD2. This CDR3 is built from 15 residues. With V trimmed by 5 bases and J by 6 bases, 6 bases remained unmatched. Germline V gene lookup returns CDR1 SGHAT and CDR2 FQDESV (reference sequence). The CDR3 DNA reads as TGTGCCAGCAGCCAGACGCTAGCGGGGGGCAATGAGCAGTTCTTC. It yields the protein CASSQTLAGGNEQFF.

This clone has just a few counts. The chain combines TRBV7-8 with TRBJ2-2; 10 bases fit TRBD1. Germline assignment: CDR1 SGHVS and CDR2 FQNEAQ. The CDR3 runs 13 residues. The CDR3 spells CGGQGANTGELFF. The CDR3 bases are TGTGGTGGACAGGGGGCGAACACCGGGGAGCTGTTTTTT.

This chain joins TRBV9 and TRBJ2-1; 7 nucleotides match TRBD2. Germline CDR1 and CDR2: SGDLS and YYNGEE. CDR3 length: 11 residues. V gave up 6 bases and J gave up 8 bases; unmatched junction bases: 2. The CDR3 is CASKAGHEQFF. The DNA of the CDR3 is TGTGCCAGCAAAGCGGGGCATGAGCAGTTCTTC.

The chain employs TRBV5-4 and TRBJ2-1; D is possibly TRBD2 (6 bases). CDR3 size: 11 residues. CDR1 is SGHNT and CDR2 is YYREEE in the germline V gene (reference sequence). Trimming cost V 4 bases and J 8 bases, with 7 bases left between them. This CDR3 is CASSERDEQFF. The CDR3 coding sequence is TGTGCCAGCAGCGAGCGGGATGAGCAGTTCTTC.

For the CDR3, the DNA is TGTGCCAGCAGCTTGGGACGGGGTGAGCAGTTCTTC. Protein: CASSLGRGEQFF. This chain uses TRBV5-5 with TRBJ2-1; a weak D match, TRBD2 (5 bases). The germline V and J ends were trimmed by 0 bases and 9 bases, with 7 bases remaining between them. This CDR3 has 12 residues. From germline, CDR1 is SGHKS and CDR2 YYEKEE (reference sequence).

This chain connects TRBV7-3 to TRBJ2-1; D possibly corresponds to TRBD1 (5 bases). The germline V gene encodes CDR1 SGHTA and CDR2 FQGTGA. The CDR3 sequence is 12 residues long. V gave up 3 bases and J gave up 12 bases, with 12 bases separating them. Here the CDR3 DNA reads TGTGCCAGCAGCTTGTCCGGGCAGGGGCAGTTCTTC. Translation gives CASSLSGQGQFF.

The V gene is TRBV5-1, the J gene TRBJ2-5, with D possibly TRBD1 on 6 matching bases. This CDR3 is 13 amino acids long. Germline CDR1 reads SGHRS; CDR2 reads YFSETQ. Trimming took off 3 bases at V and 5 bases at J, with 11 bases between the two ends. The CDR3 region is CASSWQGWETQYF. In DNA form, the CDR3 reads TGCGCCAGCAGCTGGCAGGGGTGGGAGACCCAGTACTTC.